One and the same sample provided the 23 T cell receptor beta chains below, sequenced in a study of tumor-infiltrating lymphocytes in primary liver carcinoma. Germline DNA was extracted too, while blood RNA derived from unsorted whole blood. The input was 400 to 500 ng total RNA; TCR beta cDNA was made from it with a constant-region primer. Libraries for TCR beta were built through three nested multiplex PCR rounds, which together made up a slightly modified ARM-PCR procedure. In the first two PCR rounds, TRBV1-TRBV30 forward primers were paired with a C-beta reverse primer, and each round lasted roughly 9 cycles. TCRdb called the multiplex PCR reads again in MiXCR, with one record for every CDR3 protein. The data hold about 330,000 distinct CDR3 sequences, with 65% observed a single time. Sequenced input: peripheral blood. These receptors were taken from a man aged 40-50 years with primary liver carcinoma and hepatitis B virus infection.

Note on this clonotype: At one end, the junction sequence differs from germline, possibly due to a read error. The rearrangement uses TRBV5-1 and TRBJ2-1; 8 nucleotides agree with TRBD2. The CDR3 extends over 15 amino acids. Germline lookup yields CDR1 SGHRS and CDR2 YFSETQ. CDR3 in DNA: TGCGCCAGCAGCTTGGTCGGGAGGGACTACAATGAGCGGTTCTTC. Translation: CASSLVGRDYNERFF.

A remark on this clonotype: This may come from a read error, since a much larger clone is one base off. The chain carries TRBV10-3 and TRBJ2-7; 10 bases match TRBD2. The CDR3 spans 16 residues. The V gene end was trimmed by 9 bases and the J gene end by 5 bases; junction bases not matched to a gene: 16. Germline CDR1 is ENHRY and CDR2 is SYGVKD. CDR3 region: CAIRGTSVNFYDEQYF. The CDR3 nucleotides are TGTGCCATAAGAGGGACTAGCGTAAATTTTTACGACGAGCAGTACTTC.

This clonotype was found many times. This rearrangement joins TRBV29-1 to TRBJ2-7; 7 bases fit TRBD2. The germline CDR1 and CDR2 sequences are SQVTM and ANQGSEA. J was trimmed by 2 bases and V by 4 bases; bases with no gene match: 8. The CDR3 length is 14 residues. CDR3 in DNA: TGCAGCGTTGTAGATAGCGGGCTTACCTACGAGCAGTACTTC. Its protein is CSVVDSGLTYEQYF.

As concerns this clonotype: The junction shows a germline mismatch at one end, possibly a read error. The chain uses TRBV6-1 and TRBJ2-1; 10 bases align to TRBD2. The germline gives CDR1 MNHNS, CDR2 SASEGT. This CDR3 contains 18 residues. CDR3 bases: TGTGCCAGCAGTGAAGTTTGGACTAGCGGAAGGGGCTTCAATAAGCAGTTCTTC. This gives the protein CASSEVWTSGRGFNKQFF.

This chain connects TRBV6-5 to TRBJ2-4; D might be TRBD1 (7 bases). From germline, CDR1 is MNHEY and CDR2 SVGAGI. The CDR3 spans 17 residues. The ends were cut back, 6 bases at V and 6 bases at J, with 24 bases in the middle. The CDR3 DNA reads as TGTGCCAGCAGCTCCCAACAGGGGCGAAAGGGGGGAAACATTCAGTACTTC. Translating gives CASSSQQGRKGGNIQYF.

This clonotype was found many times. The chain recombines TRBV12-3 or TRBV12-4 with TRBJ1-5; D is perhaps TRBD1 (5 bases). The V and J ends lost 6 bases and 1 base respectively, with 10 bases between them. The CDR3 is made up of 14 amino acids. The CDR3 DNA sequence: TGTGCCAGCAGCTTGTGGGGGAGCAATCAGCCCCAGCATTTT. Translated, it gives CASSLWGSNQPQHF.

As regards this clonotype: Given a much more abundant clone one base away, this may be a read error. The chain has TRBV29-1 and TRBJ1-1; D ambiguous. The CDR3 runs 11 residues. CDR1 is SQVTM and CDR2 is ANQGSEA in the germline V gene. The CDR3 nucleotides read TGCAGCGTTGAGGGATGGACTGGAGCTTTCTTT. This codes for CSVEGWTGAFF.

V usage is TRBV30 and J usage is TRBJ1-5, with a weak D call TRBD1 (5 bases). CDR1 and CDR2 (germline): GTSNPN, SVGIG (reference sequence). V was trimmed by 2 bases and J by 2 bases, leaving 10 bases between them. This CDR3 region has 14 residues. CDR3 nucleotide sequence: TGTGCCTGGAGTCGGGGGGGGGGCAATCAGCCCCAGCATTTT. Its protein product is CAWSRGGGNQPQHF. Full variable domain (outside the CDR3, taken from reference TRBV30 and TRBJ1-5): SQTIHQWPATLVQPVGSPLSLECTVEGTSNPNLYWYRQAAGRGLQLLFYSVGIGQISSEVPQNLSASRPQDRQFILSSKKLLLSDSGFYLCAWSRGGGNQPQHFGDGTRLSIL.

Many counts were recorded for this clonotype. V gene TRBV6-5 combines with J gene TRBJ2-2; 9 nucleotides agree with TRBD2. Looked up from germline, CDR1 is MNHEY and CDR2 is SVGAGI. The V gene end was trimmed by 11 bases and the J gene end by 7 bases; junction bases not matched to a gene: 8. CDR3 size: 13 residues. The CDR3 region is CASRTSAGGELFF. The CDR3, as DNA: TGTGCCTCCCGGACTAGCGCCGGCGGGGAGCTGTTTTTT.

This clonotype was observed a few times. A much larger clonotype is one base distant, so this may be a read error. V gene TRBV29-1 combines with J gene TRBJ2-4; 11 bases match TRBD2. Germline V gene lookup returns CDR1 SQVTM and CDR2 ANQGSEA. The CDR3 is 14 residues long. This CDR3 reads CNVTSGSNGNIQYF. The CDR3 DNA follows: TGCAACGTTACTAGCGGGAGTAATGGAAACATTCAGTACTTC.

This clonotype was detected only a few times. This chain uses TRBV14 with TRBJ2-1; maybe TRBD2 (6 bases). Trimming took 0 bases from V and 4 from J, leaving 19 bases between them. The germline CDR1 and CDR2 sequences are SGHDN and FVKESK. This CDR3 has 18 residues. CDR3 region: CASSQETGAGTLYNEQFF. The CDR3 DNA sequence: TGTGCCAGCAGCCAAGAGACCGGCGCGGGGACCCTATACAATGAGCAGTTCTTC.

The chain combines TRBV11-2 with TRBJ2-7; D is possibly TRBD2 (5 bases). Germline values: CDR1 SGHAT, CDR2 FQNNGV. This CDR3 contains 14 residues. Trimming left V 5 bases short and J 4 bases short, with 15 bases between. The CDR3 sequence is CASSPGVRNYEQYF. The DNA for the CDR3 is TGTGCCAGCAGCCCCGGGGTAAGAAATTACGAGCAGTACTTC.

This chain links TRBV5-1 with TRBJ2-5; D is perhaps TRBD1 or TRBD2 (5 bases each). This CDR3 is 14 amino acids long. Between the trimmed V and J ends, which lost 4 bases and 1 base, there was a span of 11 bases. Germline values: CDR1 SGHRS, CDR2 YFSETQ. The CDR3 is CASSEGRTQETQYF. In DNA form, the CDR3 reads TGCGCCAGCAGCGAGGGACGGACCCAAGAGACCCAGTACTTC.

Worth noting for this clonotype: The junction departs from the called germline gene at one end, perhaps through a read error. The chain uses TRBV12-3 or TRBV12-4 and TRBJ2-7; D remains ambiguous. The CDR3 is made up of 13 amino acids. DNA for the CDR3: TGTGCCAGCAGTTTAAGCGAATCCTACAAGCAGTACTTC. Translated: CASSLSESYKQYF.

This clonotype was found a few times. The chain couples TRBV28 to TRBJ2-5; 7 bases are a match to TRBD1. Germline CDR1 MDHEN, CDR2 SYDVKM. The CDR3 length is 12 residues. Unmatched junction bases numbered 2, after V lost 5 bases and J lost 5 bases. The CDR3 region is CASSTGVETQYF. The DNA for the CDR3 is TGTGCCAGCAGTACAGGGGTCGAGACCCAGTACTTC.

This clonotype turned up a few times. The chain couples TRBV7-9 to TRBJ2-7, with TRBD1 as a possible D gene (5 bases). CDR3 size: 13 residues. V was shortened by 1 base and J by 9 bases, with 13 bases between the two germline ends. The germline V gene encodes CDR1 SEHNR and CDR2 FQNEAQ (reference sequence). For the CDR3, the DNA is TGTGCCAGCAGCTTAGACCCAAATCAGGGGCAGTACTTC. Encoded protein: CASSLDPNQGQYF.

Concerning this clonotype itself: The DNA is omitted, as the CDR3 cannot be located on it reliably, and the CDR3 follows TCRdb's listing. The chain employs TRBV28 and TRBJ2-5; whether TRBD2, the table's D call, matches the DNA was not checked. Germline V CDR1 and CDR2: MDHEN, SYDVKM. A total of 13 residues make up the CDR3, ends included. The CDR3: CASILVADGAQYF.

The rearrangement uses TRBV12-3 or TRBV12-4 and TRBJ1-5; the D is unclear. The CDR3 is 13 amino acids. V was cut by 9 bases and J by 7 bases, with 16 bases left in between. The CDR3 spells CASSPPGHQPQHF. The DNA of the CDR3 is TGTGCCAGTAGCCCACCGGGCCACCAGCCCCAGCATTTT.

A word on this clonotype: The limits of the CDR3 on the DNA are not certain, so only TCRdb's listed CDR3 is given. The J gene is TRBJ2-3, the V gene TRBV11-2; TRBD2 reflects the table's D call only, with no check against the DNA. In germline, CDR1 is SGHAT, CDR2 FQNNGV. The CDR3 is made up of 19 amino acids, end residues included. The CDR3 region is CASSLLTVAGGTRTDTRYF.

A remark on this clonotype: A read error may produce the germline difference seen at one junction end. The V call is TRBV5-4, the J call TRBJ2-2; 10 bases align to TRBD2. Germline CDR1 SGHNT, CDR2 YYREEE (reference sequence). CDR3 size: 14 residues. The CDR3 sequence: CASNTSGRAGDLFF. The CDR3, as DNA: TGTGCCAGCAACACCAGCGGGAGGGCCGGGGATCTGTTTTTT.

A note on this clonotype: At one of its ends the junction is not consistent with the germline gene, which may arise from a read error. The genes are TRBV7-8 and TRBJ2-5; D uncertain. The CDR3 length is 15 residues. Germline V CDR1 and CDR2: SGHVS, FQNEAQ. CDR3: CASSLVGTSQEIQYF. For the CDR3, the DNA is TGTGCCAGCAGCCTAGTAGGCACTTCGCAAGAGATCCAGTACTTC.

The rearrangement joins TRBV11-2 to TRBJ2-5; tentative D call: TRBD2 (6 bases). With 2 bases removed from V and 2 bases from J, the gap between germline ends came to 18 bases. CDR1 is SGHAT, CDR2 FQNNGV, per germline. The CDR3 loop spans 17 amino acids. The CDR3 here is CASSLIASESIQETQYF. The CDR3 DNA is TGTGCCAGCAGCTTAATAGCTAGCGAGTCCATACAAGAGACCCAGTACTTC.

This chain joins TRBV7-9 and TRBJ2-1; D remains ambiguous. The germline CDR1 and CDR2 sequences are SEHNR and FQNEAQ (reference sequence). The CDR3 totals 15 residues. Trimming stripped 5 bases from V and 3 bases from J, with 14 bases between. CDR3 DNA sequence: TGTGCCAGCAGCCCCCGCAGTAGCTACTACAATGAGCAGTTCTTC. It is translated as CASSPRSSYYNEQFF.